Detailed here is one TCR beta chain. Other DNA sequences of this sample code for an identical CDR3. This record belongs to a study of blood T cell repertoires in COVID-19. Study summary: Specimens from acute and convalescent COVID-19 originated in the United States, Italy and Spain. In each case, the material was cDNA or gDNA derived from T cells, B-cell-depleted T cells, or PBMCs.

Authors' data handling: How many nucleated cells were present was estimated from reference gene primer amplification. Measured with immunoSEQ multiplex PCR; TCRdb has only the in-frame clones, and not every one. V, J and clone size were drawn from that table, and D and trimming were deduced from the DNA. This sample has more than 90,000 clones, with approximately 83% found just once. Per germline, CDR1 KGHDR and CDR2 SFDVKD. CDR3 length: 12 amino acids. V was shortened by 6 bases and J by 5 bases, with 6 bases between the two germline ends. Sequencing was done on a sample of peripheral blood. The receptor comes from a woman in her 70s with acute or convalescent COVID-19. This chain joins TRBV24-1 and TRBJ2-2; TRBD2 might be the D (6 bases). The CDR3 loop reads CATSRGTGELFF. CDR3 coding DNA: TGTGCCACCAGTCGGGGGACCGGGGAGCTGTTTTTT.